This T cell receptor (beta chain) stems from a study of blood T cell repertoires in COVID-19. Study-level background: There were acute and convalescent COVID-19 samples, and they came from the United States, Italy and Spain. In each case, the material was cDNA or gDNA derived from T cells, B-cell-depleted T cells, or PBMCs.

In the source study's methods: Reference gene primer amplification gave nucleated cell count estimates. The table came from immunoSEQ multiplex PCR; TCRdb's copy has only in-frame clones and leaves some out. V and J calls and clone size are given by that table; D and trimming were obtained from the DNA. The sample includes about 92,000 clones, 87% of them seen just once. Followed over time, Seattle patients had been enrolled while infection was active. The CDR3 is 15 residues long. Germline V gene data show CDR1 as LGHNA and CDR2 as YSLEER. V gave up 0 bases and J gave up 0 bases, with 8 bases separating them.

Sequencing used peripheral blood. This sequence was found in an older woman with COVID-19, enrolled during active disease. The chain has TRBV4-3 and TRBJ1-2; D is ambiguous. CDR3 loop: CASSQDLAANYGYTF. The CDR3 DNA is TGCGCCAGCAGCCAAGATCTGGCAGCTAACTATGGCTACACCTTC.